One and the same sample provided the 19 T cell receptor beta chains below, sequenced in a study of PD-1 blockade in classical Hodgkin lymphoma. The table came from immunoSEQ multiplex PCR; TCRdb's copy has only in-frame clones and leaves some out. The table lists about 13,000 clones, roughly 75% of them singletons, with roughly 22% in the top ten. In every patient, relapse followed autologous stem cell transplantation, while exposure to brentuximab vedotin differed. This sample comprised peripheral blood mononuclear cells (PBMCs), obtained at baseline. The receptors here all came from a human donor with classical Hodgkin lymphoma.

V is TRBV6-6 and J is TRBJ2-3; D remains unclear. The CDR3 loop spans 13 amino acids. Germline V lookup: CDR1 MNHNY, CDR2 SVGAGI (reference sequence). The V and J ends lost 6 bases and 9 bases respectively, with 16 bases between them. CDR3 bases: TGTGCCAGCAGCCCAGATCCCTTTGCCACGCAGTATTTT. This translates into CASSPDPFATQYF.

In DNA form, the CDR3 reads TGCGCCAGCAGCTTAGACAGTCCGTCATACGAGCAGTACTTC. This gives the protein CASSLDSPSYEQYF. The V and J genes are TRBV5-1 and TRBJ2-7; TRBD1 is a possible D gene (5 bases). CDR3 length equals 14 residues. CDR1 is SGHRS, CDR2 YFSETQ, per germline. Trimming pared 2 bases from V and 4 bases from J, leaving 13 bases between. Complete variable domain (other parts from reference TRBV5-1 and TRBJ2-7): KAGVTQTPRYLIKTRGQQVTLSCSPISGHRSVSWYQQTPGQGLQFLFEYFSETQRNKGNFPGRFSGRQFSNSRSEMNVSTLELGDSALYLCASSLDSPSYEQYFGPGTRLTVT.

Only one count was recorded for this clone. The genes are TRBV2 and TRBJ2-5, with TRBD2 matching 7 bases. CDR1 is SNHLY and CDR2 is FYNNEI in the germline V gene. This CDR3 is 11 amino acids long. V dropped 8 bases and J dropped 5; count of bases not matched to a gene: 2. This CDR3 reads CASVLAETQYF. The CDR3 bases are TGTGCCAGCGTACTAGCGGAGACCCAGTACTTC.

V usage is TRBV19 and J usage is TRBJ2-3; D not certain. Deletions cut 6 bases from V and 5 bases from J, with 9 bases between. This CDR3 has 12 amino acids. CDR1 is LNHDA, CDR2 SQIVND, per germline (reference sequence). This CDR3 reads CASSPGLDTQYF. CDR3 nucleotide sequence: TGTGCCAGTAGCCCGGGCTTAGATACGCAGTATTTT.

This CDR3 is CASSFSTWTVDAEAFF. CDR3 coding DNA: TGTGCCAGCAGCTTTTCCACTTGGACAGTTGACGCTGAAGCTTTCTTT. The V gene is TRBV5-6, the J gene TRBJ1-1, with D tentatively TRBD1 (6 bases). Trimming took 2 bases from V and 6 from J, leaving 20 bases between them. The germline V gene has CDR1 SGHDT and CDR2 YYEEEE. CDR3 length: 16 amino acids.

The rearrangement uses TRBV6-6 and TRBJ2-1, with no clear D. The V gene's germline CDR1 is MNHNY and CDR2 SVGAGI (reference sequence). Trimming took off 5 bases at V and 0 bases at J, with 8 bases between the two ends. The CDR3 is 14 residues long. For the CDR3, the DNA is TGTGCCAGCAGTCCAGCGAGCTCCTACAATGAGCAGTTCTTC. Its protein product is CASSPASSYNEQFF.

This chain uses TRBV28 with TRBJ2-1; D unclear. The CDR3 sequence is 13 residues long. The germline gives CDR1 MDHEN, CDR2 SYDVKM. Between the trimmed V and J ends, which lost 2 bases and 5 bases, there was a span of 7 bases. The CDR3 loop reads CASSLGSHNEQFF. CDR3 coding DNA: TGTGCCAGCAGTTTAGGCAGTCACAATGAGCAGTTCTTC.

This rearrangement joins TRBV5-1 to TRBJ1-1; 7 nucleotides align to TRBD1. The germline V gene has CDR1 SGHRS and CDR2 YFSETQ. V gave up 4 bases and J gave up 5 bases; unmatched junction bases: 11. The CDR3 extends over 15 amino acids. The CDR3 nucleotides are TGCGCCAGCAGCCCCCTGACAGGGACGAGTACTGAAGCTTTCTTT. Its protein is CASSPLTGTSTEAFF.

The rearrangement uses TRBV18 and TRBJ2-1; 12 positions agree with TRBD2. Germline trimming cut 8 bases from V and 4 bases from J; bases unmatched to any gene: 18. Germline CDR1 and CDR2: KGHSH and LQKENI. The CDR3 extends over 19 amino acids. The CDR3 nucleotides are TGTGCCAGCAACGGGAACGGAGCTCGAACTAGCGGGGGGTACAATGAGCAGTTCTTC. Its translation is CASNGNGARTSGGYNEQFF.

The chain links TRBV6-6 to TRBJ2-3; D is undetermined. Germline V lookup: CDR1 MNHNY, CDR2 SVGAGI (reference sequence). The CDR3 has 12 amino acids. The V end lost 4 bases, the J end lost 6 bases, and 8 bases lay between the germline ends. CDR3 sequence: CASSWAGDTQYF. CDR3 DNA: TGTGCCAGCAGTTGGGCCGGTGATACGCAGTATTTT.

The chain employs TRBV19 and TRBJ2-6; 12 bases match TRBD1. The CDR3 is 19 residues long. Germline loops: CDR1 LNHDA, CDR2 SQIVND (reference sequence). The V and J ends lost 4 bases and 2 bases, in that order; junction bases with no gene match: 9. CDR3 sequence: CASSRLPGQGAPGANVLTF. The CDR3, as DNA: TGTGCCAGTAGTAGACTCCCGGGACAGGGGGCTCCTGGGGCCAACGTCCTGACTTTC.

The genes are TRBV9 and TRBJ2-3; 12 bases match TRBD1. With V trimmed by 7 bases and J by 2 bases, 14 bases remained unmatched. Germline lookup yields CDR1 SGDLS and CDR2 YYNGEE. The CDR3 is 18 residues long. The CDR3 loop is CASRIKGTGGGFTDTQYF. DNA for the CDR3: TGTGCCAGCCGCATTAAGGGGACAGGGGGCGGTTTCACAGATACGCAGTATTTT.

The chain combines TRBV5-1 with TRBJ2-7; TRBD2 aligns across 10 bases. Losses at the gene ends were 3 bases for V and 0 bases for J; bases not matched to a gene: 3. The CDR3 spans 15 residues. Germline V gene data show CDR1 as SGHRS and CDR2 as YFSETQ. DNA for the CDR3: TGCGCCAGCAGCTCCCAGCGGGGGGGCTCCTACGAGCAGTACTTC. Translating it yields CASSSQRGGSYEQYF.

The J gene is TRBJ1-5, the V gene TRBV28; perhaps TRBD1 as D (6 bases). This CDR3 contains 15 residues. V was clipped by 2 bases and J by 2 bases, with 10 bases between them. The germline V gene has CDR1 MDHEN and CDR2 SYDVKM. The CDR3 loop is CASSLGGAGNQPQHF. For the CDR3, the DNA is TGTGCCAGCAGTTTAGGGGGGGCCGGCAATCAGCCCCAGCATTTT.

This chain links TRBV7-9 with TRBJ2-1, with 8 bases fitting TRBD1. This CDR3 comprises 15 residues. V trimming: 0 bases; J trimming: 6 bases; junction bases outside the gene matches: 4. Germline loops: CDR1 SEHNR, CDR2 FQNEAQ (reference sequence). Written as DNA, the CDR3 is TGTGCCAGCAGCTTAGCGTGGACAGGGCGCAATGAGCAGTTCTTC. Amino acid sequence: CASSLAWTGRNEQFF.

V usage is TRBV5-1 and J usage is TRBJ2-6; D gene ambiguous. This CDR3 has 16 residues. Germline V gene lookup returns CDR1 SGHRS and CDR2 YFSETQ. V gave up 0 bases and J gave up 0 bases, with 7 bases separating them. The CDR3 region has the DNA TGCGCCAGCAGCTTGGGAGGCGGCTCTGGGGCCAACGTCCTGACTTTC. Protein product: CASSLGGGSGANVLTF.

This clone was observed a handful of times. The rearrangement joins TRBV7-9 to TRBJ1-1; D unclear. The V end was cut by 7 bases, the J end by 5 bases, with 11 bases between. This CDR3 is built from 12 residues. The germline gives CDR1 SEHNR, CDR2 FQNEAQ (reference sequence). CDR3 nucleotides: TGTGCCAGCAACGATTGGTGGACTGAAGCTTTCTTT. Protein product: CASNDWWTEAFF.

Only one count was recorded for this clone. The V and J genes are TRBV5-1 and TRBJ2-7; 8 positions match TRBD1. The CDR3 sequence is 14 residues long. Per germline, CDR1 SGHRS and CDR2 YFSETQ. J lost 2 bases, V lost 4 bases, and 5 bases had no gene match. For the CDR3, the DNA is TGCGCCAGCAGCGGCGGACAGGGAGCCTACGAGCAGTACTTC. The encoded protein is CASSGGQGAYEQYF.

The table lists this clone with a few counts. V is TRBV7-9 and J is TRBJ2-7, with unresolved D. In germline, CDR1 is SEHNR, CDR2 FQNEAQ (reference sequence). Trimming removed 4 bases from V and 3 bases from J, with 4 bases in between. CDR3 length equals 11 residues. This chain's CDR3 is CASSSLYEQYF. The CDR3 DNA reads TGTGCCAGCAGCTCCCTCTACGAGCAGTACTTC.